In its sample, the clone carrying this TCR beta chain was seen a few times. Its target is not known. The record originates from a study of a mutant IDH1 vaccine in newly diagnosed glioma. Study as a whole: Scheduled at week 35, visit V12 preceded visit V13, held at week 47.

Time point indicated: week 47, end of study. Doses of 300 ug of mutant IDH1 20-mer peptide were given with topical imiquimod. The table came from immunoSEQ multiplex PCR; TCRdb's copy has only in-frame clones and leaves some out. The table lists about 85,000 clones, around 92% of them singletons. The starting material was PBMCs, obtained from a glioma patient whose treatment included an IDH1 peptide vaccine. The receptor's source is a woman between 50 and 59 years old with glioma.

CDR3 amino acids: CAWSRDSRGPTGAFF. The CDR3 nucleotides read TGTGCCTGGAGTAGGGACAGCAGAGGCCCTACGGGAGCTTTCTTT. This rearrangement joins TRBV30 to TRBJ1-1; 7 bases agree with TRBD1. Germline loops: CDR1 GTSNPN, CDR2 SVGIG (reference sequence). V shed 2 bases, J shed 10 bases, and the junction held 16 bases outside the gene matches. CDR3 length: 15 amino acids.